The rows below give T cell receptor beta chains drawn from one sample of a study of brain T cells in children with intractable seizures. Sequencing was performed with immunoSEQ multiplex PCR; in TCRdb, only in-frame clones are kept and a portion is missing. The table includes 75,000 to 80,000 clones, 93% detected once. The source material was peripheral blood, sampled at surgery. The receptors derive from a boy in the first two years of life with tuberous sclerosis and intractable seizures. CDR3s include the opening cysteine and the closing phenylalanine or tryptophan. A D gene is named only where the DNA matches it firmly. Part of the rows lack a size; the others show once, few, many or a class for expanded clones.

D gene: .; clone size: .; J gene: TRBJ1-4; V gene: TRBV4-1; CDR3 DNA: TGCGCCAGCAGCCAAGAAAGGTATGGGGCCGCAACTAATGAAAAACTGTTTTTT; CDR3 protein: CASSQERYGAATNEKLFF
D gene: .; clone size: .; J gene: TRBJ2-7; V gene: TRBV9; CDR3 DNA: TGTGCCAGCAGCCCCACTACCTCCTACGAGCAGTACTTC; CDR3 protein: CASSPTTSYEQYF
D gene: .; clone size: .; J gene: TRBJ1-6; V gene: TRBV5-6; CDR3 DNA: TGTGCCAGCAGCTTGGCGGGCGGGGGTGGTTCACCCCTCCACTTT; CDR3 protein: CASSLAGGGGSPLHF
D gene: .; clone size: .; J gene: TRBJ2-3; V gene: TRBV2; CDR3 DNA: TGTGCCAGCAGTGCGGACCGGGGTCCAGATACGCAGTATTTT; CDR3 protein: CASSADRGPDTQYF
D gene: .; clone size: .; J gene: TRBJ1-5; V gene: TRBV20-1; CDR3 DNA: TGCAGTGCCTGTGGAGATCAGCCCCAGCATTTT; CDR3 protein: CSACGDQPQHF
D gene: .; clone size: .; J gene: TRBJ2-3; V gene: TRBV4-2; CDR3 DNA: TGTGCCAGTGTTAGGGGCGGGCCTAGCACAGATACGCAGTATTTT; CDR3 protein: CASVRGGPSTDTQYF
D gene: .; clone size: .; J gene: TRBJ2-5; V gene: TRBV6-6; CDR3 DNA: TGTGCCAGCACAAGATGTGGACGGAACCAAGAGACCCAGTACTTC; CDR3 protein: CASTRCGRNQETQYF
D gene: .; clone size: .; J gene: TRBJ2-7; V gene: TRBV7-2; CDR3 DNA: TGTGCCAGACAACATCCGGGACACCAAGTCTACGAGCAGTACTTC; CDR3 protein: CARQHPGHQVYEQYF
D gene: TRBD2; clone size: .; J gene: TRBJ2-2; V gene: TRBV10-3; CDR3 DNA: TGTGCCAACGCGGGGGGCGCGAACACCGGGGAGCTGTTTTTT; CDR3 protein: CANAGGANTGELFF
D gene: .; clone size: .; J gene: TRBJ2-1; V gene: TRBV7-8; CDR3 DNA: TGTGCCAGCAGCTTAGCGTCCATCTTACTAGCCCCCAACAATGAGCAGTTCTTC; CDR3 protein: CASSLASILLAPNNEQFF
D gene: TRBD1; clone size: .; J gene: TRBJ1-6; V gene: TRBV15; CDR3 DNA: TGTGCCACCAGCAGAGATCGAGGGACAGATAATTCACCCCTCCACTTT; CDR3 protein: CATSRDRGTDNSPLHF
D gene: .; clone size: .; J gene: TRBJ2-2; V gene: TRBV3-1/TRBV3-2; CDR3 DNA: TGTGCCAGCAGCCAAGAAACAGGGAAGGGGACCGGGGAGCTGTTTTTT; CDR3 protein: CASSQETGKGTGELFF
D gene: .; clone size: .; J gene: TRBJ2-7; V gene: TRBV7-2; CDR3 DNA: TGTGCCAGCAGCTTCCATAGCTCATCCCATTCCTACGAGCAGTACTTC; CDR3 protein: CASSFHSSSHSYEQYF
D gene: TRBD1; clone size: .; J gene: TRBJ1-1; V gene: TRBV7-9; CDR3 DNA: TGTGCCAGCAGCCCCAGGGGGACAGGGGATAGCACTGAAGCTTTCTTT; CDR3 protein: CASSPRGTGDSTEAFF
D gene: .; clone size: .; J gene: TRBJ1-3; V gene: TRBV13; CDR3 DNA: TGTGCCAGCAGCTTAGGTGTCGGAAACACCATATATTTT; CDR3 protein: CASSLGVGNTIYF
D gene: .; clone size: .; J gene: TRBJ1-2; V gene: TRBV2; CDR3 DNA: TGTGCCAGCCTAACAGGGCCTAACTATGGCTACACCTTC; CDR3 protein: CASLTGPNYGYTF
D gene: .; clone size: .; J gene: TRBJ1-2; V gene: TRBV20-1; CDR3 DNA: TGCAGTGCTAGTTCTGGAGGCTACACCTTC; CDR3 protein: CSASSGGYTF
D gene: .; clone size: .; J gene: TRBJ2-7; V gene: TRBV6-1; CDR3 DNA: TGTGCCAGCAGTGAAGGGGTAGGCTCCTACGAGCAGTACTTC; CDR3 protein: CASSEGVGSYEQYF
D gene: TRBD1; clone size: .; J gene: TRBJ1-5; V gene: TRBV30; CDR3 DNA: TGTGCCTGGAGTCGAGGACAGGGCAATCAGCCCCAGCATTTT; CDR3 protein: CAWSRGQGNQPQHF
D gene: .; clone size: .; J gene: TRBJ1-2; V gene: TRBV6-6; CDR3 DNA: TGTGCCAGCAGGGAAGTGTGGGGCTACACCTTC; CDR3 protein: CASREVWGYTF
D gene: TRBD2; clone size: .; J gene: TRBJ2-7; V gene: TRBV11-2; CDR3 DNA: TGTGCCAGCAGCTTTCTCGGGGGGTCCTACGAGCAGTACTTC; CDR3 protein: CASSFLGGSYEQYF
D gene: .; clone size: .; J gene: TRBJ2-6; V gene: TRBV11-3; CDR3 DNA: TGTGCCAGCAGCTTTTTTGGGCAGCTGTTCTCTCTGGGAGCCAACGTCCTGACTTTC; CDR3 protein: CASSFFGQLFSLGANVLTF
D gene: TRBD2; clone size: .; J gene: TRBJ2-3; V gene: TRBV7-6; CDR3 DNA: TGTGCCAGCAGCCGGATCGCGGGAGTAGGCACAGATACGCAGTATTTT; CDR3 protein: CASSRIAGVGTDTQYF
D gene: TRBD1; clone size: .; J gene: TRBJ1-6; V gene: TRBV5-4; CDR3 DNA: TGTGCCAGCAGCTTGCACCCGGGACAGGAGGACTCACCCCTCCACTTT; CDR3 protein: CASSLHPGQEDSPLHF
D gene: TRBD2; clone size: .; J gene: TRBJ2-5; V gene: TRBV25-1; CDR3 DNA: TGTGCCAGCAGTGAGACTAGCGGGTCCCAAGAGACCCAGTACTTC; CDR3 protein: CASSETSGSQETQYF
D gene: .; clone size: .; J gene: TRBJ2-7; V gene: TRBV5-4; CDR3 DNA: TGTGCCAGCAGCTTGGGCGGCGGCACCTACGAGCAGTACTTC; CDR3 protein: CASSLGGGTYEQYF
D gene: .; clone size: .; J gene: TRBJ2-1; V gene: TRBV24-1; CDR3 DNA: TGTGCCACCAGTGACCTCCCTTTACAGGAGGACAATGAGCAGTTCTTC; CDR3 protein: CATSDLPLQEDNEQFF
D gene: .; clone size: .; J gene: TRBJ1-2; V gene: TRBV10-2; CDR3 DNA: TGCGCCAGCAGTGAGCTCGGCCAGGGAAATCTCGGGGACTATGGCTACACCTTC; CDR3 protein: CASSELGQGNLGDYGYTF
D gene: .; clone size: .; J gene: TRBJ2-5; V gene: TRBV5-4; CDR3 DNA: TGTGCCAGCAGCTTGGCCACCGGCAGAAAAGAGACCCAGTACTTC; CDR3 protein: CASSLATGRKETQYF
D gene: .; clone size: .; J gene: TRBJ1-2; V gene: TRBV2; CDR3 DNA: TGTGCCAGGACTCGGGGTATTGACTATGGCTACACCTTC; CDR3 protein: CARTRGIDYGYTF
D gene: .; clone size: .; J gene: TRBJ1-1; V gene: TRBV27; CDR3 DNA: TGTGCCAGCAGTTTGGCAGAGAACACTGAAGCTTTCTTT; CDR3 protein: CASSLAENTEAFF
D gene: .; clone size: .; J gene: TRBJ1-1; V gene: TRBV15; CDR3 DNA: TGTGCCACCAGCAGAGATCTTTCAGGGCTCACTGAAGCTTTCTTT; CDR3 protein: CATSRDLSGLTEAFF
D gene: TRBD1; clone size: .; J gene: TRBJ1-2; V gene: TRBV27; CDR3 DNA: TGTGCCAGCAGTTTATCCGGGATGACAGGGGGGCTACTAAACTATGGCTACACCTTC; CDR3 protein: CASSLSGMTGGLLNYGYTF
D gene: TRBD1; clone size: .; J gene: TRBJ2-2; V gene: TRBV29-1; CDR3 DNA: TGCAGCGTTGTGGGACAGGGGAACACCGGGGAGCTGTTTTTT; CDR3 protein: CSVVGQGNTGELFF
D gene: .; clone size: .; J gene: TRBJ1-2; V gene: TRBV7-9; CDR3 DNA: TGTGCCAGCAGCTTAGGAGGGAGCCACTATGGCTACACCTTC; CDR3 protein: CASSLGGSHYGYTF
D gene: .; clone size: .; J gene: TRBJ1-6; V gene: TRBV20-1; CDR3 DNA: TGCAGTGCTAGTTCGGGTGGTTCACCCCTCCACTTT; CDR3 protein: CSASSGGSPLHF
D gene: .; clone size: .; J gene: TRBJ2-7; V gene: TRBV4-1; CDR3 DNA: TGCGCCAGCAGCCAAGACAGGGCAAGTTTAGGCGAGCAGTACTTC; CDR3 protein: CASSQDRASLGEQYF
D gene: TRBD1; clone size: .; J gene: TRBJ1-1; V gene: TRBV6-1; CDR3 DNA: TGTGCCAGCAGTGAAGTGGGACAGAGGACTGAAGCTTTCTTT; CDR3 protein: CASSEVGQRTEAFF
D gene: .; clone size: once; J gene: TRBJ2-1; V gene: TRBV19; CDR3 DNA: TGTGCCAGTAGTATAGACGCGGGGTCGGTTTACAATGAGCAGTTCTTC; CDR3 protein: CASSIDAGSVYNEQFF